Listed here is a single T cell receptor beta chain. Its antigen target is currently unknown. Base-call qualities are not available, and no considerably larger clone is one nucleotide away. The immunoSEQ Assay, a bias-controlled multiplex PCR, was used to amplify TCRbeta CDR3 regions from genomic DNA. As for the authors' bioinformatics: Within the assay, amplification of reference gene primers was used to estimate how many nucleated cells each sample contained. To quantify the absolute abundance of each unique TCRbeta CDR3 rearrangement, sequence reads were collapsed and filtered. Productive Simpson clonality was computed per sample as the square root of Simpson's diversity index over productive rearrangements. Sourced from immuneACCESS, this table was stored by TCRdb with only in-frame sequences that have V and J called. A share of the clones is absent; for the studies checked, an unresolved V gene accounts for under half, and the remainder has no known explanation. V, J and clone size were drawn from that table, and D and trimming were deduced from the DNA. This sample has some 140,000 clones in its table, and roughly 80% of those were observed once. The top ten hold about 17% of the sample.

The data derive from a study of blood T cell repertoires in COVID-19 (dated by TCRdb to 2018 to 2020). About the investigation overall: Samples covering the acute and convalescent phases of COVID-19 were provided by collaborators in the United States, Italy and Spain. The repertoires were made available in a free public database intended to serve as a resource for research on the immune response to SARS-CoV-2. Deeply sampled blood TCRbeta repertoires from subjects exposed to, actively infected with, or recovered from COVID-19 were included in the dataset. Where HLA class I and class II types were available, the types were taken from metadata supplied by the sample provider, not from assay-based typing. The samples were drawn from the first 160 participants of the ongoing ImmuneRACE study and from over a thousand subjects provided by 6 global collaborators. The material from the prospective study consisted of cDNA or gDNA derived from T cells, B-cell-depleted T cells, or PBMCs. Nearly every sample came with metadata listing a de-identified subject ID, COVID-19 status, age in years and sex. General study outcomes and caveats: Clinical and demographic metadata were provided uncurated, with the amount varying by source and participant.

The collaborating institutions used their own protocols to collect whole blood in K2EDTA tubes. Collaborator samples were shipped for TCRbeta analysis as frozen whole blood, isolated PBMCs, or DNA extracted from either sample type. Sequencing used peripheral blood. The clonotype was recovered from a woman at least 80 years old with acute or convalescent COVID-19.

Here is the DNA: TGTGCCAGCAGCCGCCAGGGGGCTGTCTATGGCTACACCTTC. Protein translation: CASSRQGAVYGYTF. The rearrangement joined TRBV7-9 to TRBJ1-2, with 8 middle bases fitting TRBD1. The CDR3, cysteine through phenylalanine, is 14 amino acids long. Of the read, only the CDR3 DNA is kept; its 42 bases are in frame from base 1. V lost 5 bases and J lost 4 bases, and the count of bases not matched to a germline gene is 6. The germline V gene (reference sequence) yields SEHNR for CDR1 and FQNEAQ for CDR2. Here the CDR3 is joined to the reference TRBV7-9 and TRBJ1-2 genes, and the full variable domain is: DTGVSQNPRHKITKRGQNVTFRCDPISEHNRLYWYRQTLGQGPEFLTYFQNEAQLEKSRLLSDRFSAERPKGSFSTLEIQRTEQGDSAMYLCASSRQGAVYGYTFGSGTRLTVV.